These 27 T cell receptor beta chains were all obtained from the same sample, sequenced in a study of shared clonotypes between healthy human individuals. The naive CD8 fraction comprised CD45RO-negative cells positively selected for CCR7 and excluded terminally differentiated effector memory CD45RA+ cells. The assay was immunoSEQ multiplex PCR, and TCRdb's table has in-frame clones only and misses some. Found here are about 680,000 clones, roughly nine tenths of them singletons; the top ten hold 24%. The sample consisted of naive CD8+ T cells sorted from blood. These receptors all come from a man aged 30 to 39 in good health.

The chain combines TRBV6-4 with TRBJ2-1, with TRBD2 identical over 12 bases. Germline CDR1 is MRHNA and CDR2 is SNTAGT. The CDR3 contains 17 residues. V dropped 5 bases and J dropped 0; count of bases not matched to a gene: 5. The CDR3, as DNA: TGTGCCAGCAGTCGGACTAGCGGGACAAGCTCCTACAATGAGCAGTTCTTC. Its protein is CASSRTSGTSSYNEQFF.

The chain joins TRBV2 to TRBJ2-1; weak D call: TRBD1 (5 bases). This CDR3 is 12 amino acids long. V lost 5 bases and J 9 bases, leaving 11 bases between the germline ends. The germline V gene encodes CDR1 SNHLY and CDR2 FYNNEI. The CDR3, as DNA: TGTGCCAGCAGTTCAGACAGCAGTGAGCAGTTCTTC. Translation: CASSSDSSEQFF.

This clone has a single count. V and J are TRBV6-1 and TRBJ1-1; tentatively, D is TRBD1 (5 bases). Per the germline V gene, CDR1 is MNHNS and CDR2 is SASEGT. The CDR3 covers 13 residues. Between the trimmed V and J ends, which lost 2 bases and 1 base, there was a span of 5 bases. CDR3 DNA sequence: TGTGCCAGCAGTGAAAGGGGGAACACTGAAGCTTTCTTT. This encodes CASSERGNTEAFF.

This rearrangement joins TRBV7-9 to TRBJ2-1; 11 bases align to TRBD2. CDR1 is SEHNR and CDR2 is FQNEAQ in the germline V gene (reference sequence). The CDR3 covers 15 residues. V dropped 5 bases and J dropped 9; count of bases not matched to a gene: 9. CDR3 loop: CASSLSSGRAGEQFF. The CDR3 DNA follows: TGTGCCAGCAGCCTGAGTAGCGGGAGGGCCGGTGAGCAGTTCTTC.

The chain is built from TRBV28 and TRBJ2-7, with D perhaps TRBD1 (6 bases). Between the trimmed V and J ends, which lost 2 bases and 3 bases, there was a span of 14 bases. Germline V gene lookup returns CDR1 MDHEN and CDR2 SYDVKM. The CDR3 runs 15 residues. The CDR3 protein is CASSLTRDNYYEQYF. The CDR3 nucleotides read TGTGCCAGCAGTTTAACCCGGGACAACTACTACGAGCAGTACTTC.

The chain is built from TRBV6-1 and TRBJ1-1; D uncertain. The germline V gene encodes CDR1 MNHNS and CDR2 SASEGT. This CDR3 has 12 amino acids. The ends were cut back, 2 bases at V and 11 bases at J, with 12 bases in the middle. The CDR3 here is CASSEFIDRAFF. In nucleotides, the CDR3 is TGTGCCAGCAGTGAATTCATAGATCGGGCTTTCTTT.

A note on this clone: At the DNA level, this CDR3 is encoded by other sequences in the same sample as well. The V gene is TRBV7-9, the J gene TRBJ2-1; no clear D gene. CDR3 size: 13 residues. With 6 bases removed from V and 7 bases from J, the gap between germline ends came to 13 bases. Germline values: CDR1 SEHNR, CDR2 FQNEAQ (reference sequence). CDR3 in DNA: TGTGCCAGCAGTCCCCGGGTGGGTAATGAGCAGTTCTTC. Its protein product is CASSPRVGNEQFF.

This clone was seen just once. The chain is built from TRBV28 and TRBJ1-2, with D unresolved. Per germline, CDR1 MDHEN and CDR2 SYDVKM. V was shortened by 5 bases and J by 7 bases, with 14 bases between the two germline ends. This CDR3 has 13 amino acids. CDR3 DNA: TGTGCCAGCAGTATAGATACGTACTTTGGCTACACCTTC. This codes for CASSIDTYFGYTF.

This chain links TRBV6-1 with TRBJ2-2; 10 nucleotides match TRBD2. CDR1 is MNHNS and CDR2 is SASEGT in the germline V gene. V lost 0 bases and J lost 7; bases outside the gene matches: 8. This CDR3 spans 17 amino acids. CDR3 protein: CASSEAHLAGVGGELFF. The CDR3 region has the DNA TGTGCCAGCAGTGAAGCGCACCTAGCGGGAGTAGGCGGGGAGCTGTTTTTT.

This clone was found once. V is TRBV27 and J is TRBJ2-1; TRBD1 matches 10 bases. J was trimmed by 3 bases and V by 1 base; bases with no gene match: 24. Germline CDR1 is MNHEY and CDR2 is SMNVEV (reference sequence). The CDR3 consists of 23 residues. CDR3 amino acids: CASSLFGTGVPPRRYKGYNEQFF. The CDR3 region has the DNA TGTGCCAGCAGTTTATTTGGGACAGGGGTCCCCCCGAGGCGATACAAAGGCTACAATGAGCAGTTCTTC.

The chain is built from TRBV29-1 and TRBJ1-2, with 11 positions matching TRBD1. Germline V CDR1 and CDR2: SQVTM, ANQGSEA. Losses at the gene ends were 5 bases for V and 4 bases for J; bases not matched to a gene: 9. CDR3 length: 15 residues. The CDR3 loop is CSVYGTGGRGYGYTF. The CDR3 region has the DNA TGCAGCGTTTACGGGACAGGGGGACGAGGCTATGGCTACACCTTC.

The rearrangement joins TRBV11-2 to TRBJ2-7; D uncertain. The CDR3 runs to 13 residues. Germline loops: CDR1 SGHAT, CDR2 FQNNGV. Deletions cut 0 bases from V and 4 bases from J, with 7 bases between. The CDR3 protein is CASSLENPYEQYF. CDR3 bases: TGTGCCAGCAGCTTAGAAAACCCTTACGAGCAGTACTTC.

The rearrangement joins TRBV27 to TRBJ2-7, with D possibly matching TRBD1 (6 bases). Trimming left V 4 bases short and J 4 bases short, with 14 bases between. The CDR3 covers 14 residues. The germline CDR1 and CDR2 sequences are MNHEY and SMNVEV (reference sequence). CDR3 sequence reads: CASSYMRDNYEQYF. CDR3 sequence (DNA): TGTGCCAGCAGTTACATGAGGGACAATTACGAGCAGTACTTC.

The rearrangement links TRBV27 to TRBJ2-7; no firm D call. Deletions cut 2 bases from V and 5 bases from J, with 13 bases between. The CDR3 spans 14 residues. Germline loops: CDR1 MNHEY, CDR2 SMNVEV (reference sequence). Here the CDR3 DNA reads TGTGCCAGCAGTTTAGAAGGGTTCCAGGACGAGCAGTACTTC. It is translated as CASSLEGFQDEQYF.

This clone showed up just once. The J gene is TRBJ2-7, the V gene TRBV5-4, with TRBD2 matching over 12 bases. V trimming: 4 bases; J trimming: 3 bases; junction bases outside the gene matches: 2. This CDR3 is built from 14 residues. Per the germline V gene, CDR1 is SGHNT and CDR2 is YYREEE (reference sequence). This CDR3 reads CASSLAGGNYEQYF. The CDR3 nucleotides are TGTGCCAGCAGCCTAGCGGGAGGGAACTACGAGCAGTACTTC.

V gene TRBV7-8 combines with J gene TRBJ2-3; tentatively, D is TRBD1 or TRBD2 (5 bases each). Germline assignment: CDR1 SGHVS and CDR2 FQNEAQ. V was trimmed by 4 bases and J by 2 bases, leaving 10 bases between them. The CDR3 covers 14 residues. CDR3 in amino acids: CASSSYGTTDTQYF. CDR3 sequence (DNA): TGTGCCAGCAGCTCCTATGGGACCACAGATACGCAGTATTTT. The full variable domain, rest sourced from reference TRBV7-8 and TRBJ2-3, is GAGVSQSPRYKVAKRGQDVALRCDPISGHVSLFWYQQALGQGPEFLTYFQNEAQLDKSGLPSDRFFAERPEGSVSTLKIQRTQQEDSAVYLCASSSYGTTDTQYFGPGTRLTVL.

This clone has a single count. Sequence at one end of the junction differs from germline and may be a read error. The gene calls are TRBV18 and TRBJ2-7; maybe TRBD1 (6 bases). CDR1 is KGHSH and CDR2 is LQKENI in the germline V gene. CDR3 size: 13 residues. The CDR3 spells CASSQDRSFEQYF. The CDR3 DNA is TGTGCCAGCTCACAAGACAGGTCCTTCGAGCAGTACTTC.

The J gene is TRBJ2-2, the V gene TRBV30; D perhaps matches TRBD1 (6 bases). The CDR3 totals 15 residues. Germline CDR1 and CDR2: GTSNPN and SVGIG (reference sequence). V lost 0 bases to trimming and J lost 0 bases, with 8 bases between them. The CDR3 loop is CAWSVGTTNTGELFF. The DNA for the CDR3 is TGTGCCTGGAGTGTAGGGACAACGAACACCGGGGAGCTGTTTTTT. The whole variable domain, remainder taken from reference TRBV30 and TRBJ2-2, is SQTIHQWPATLVQPVGSPLSLECTVEGTSNPNLYWYRQAAGRGLQLLFYSVGIGQISSEVPQNLSASRPQDRQFILSSKKLLLSDSGFYLCAWSVGTTNTGELFFGEGSRLTVL.

V gene TRBV27 combines with J gene TRBJ2-7, with 9 bases fitting TRBD1. CDR1 is MNHEY and CDR2 is SMNVEV in the germline V gene (reference sequence). V lost 6 bases, J lost 3 bases, and 9 bases stayed unmatched. The CDR3 loop spans 15 amino acids. CDR3 DNA: TGTGCCAGCAGCGTTGGACAGGGGAATTTCTACGAGCAGTACTTC. It is translated as CASSVGQGNFYEQYF.

V is TRBV4-1 and J is TRBJ2-7; no firm D call. Trimming shortened V by 0 bases and J by 6 bases, and 15 bases separated the two germline ends. This CDR3 has 15 amino acids. The germline V gene has CDR1 MGHRA and CDR2 YSYEKL. CDR3 coding DNA: TGCGCCAGCAGCCAAGACCAAGGTCAGGTACTCGAGCAGTACTTC. It specifies CASSQDQGQVLEQYF.

The J gene is TRBJ2-7, the V gene TRBV7-9, with D uncertain. Trimming took off 5 bases at V and 3 bases at J, with 11 bases between the two ends. Germline lookup yields CDR1 SEHNR and CDR2 FQNEAQ (reference sequence). CDR3 size: 13 residues. The CDR3 region is CASSGETSYEQYF. The CDR3 nucleotides read TGTGCCAGCAGCGGAGAGACAAGCTACGAGCAGTACTTC.

J is TRBJ2-1 and V is TRBV4-3, with 8 bases fitting TRBD2. Trimming removed 1 base from V and 8 bases from J; junction bases left unmatched: 10. The germline V gene has CDR1 LGHNA and CDR2 YSLEER. The CDR3 covers 16 residues. For the CDR3, the DNA is TGCGCCAGCAGCCAAGGCAGCGGGAGAGATCCCTATGAGCAGTTCTTC. This encodes CASSQGSGRDPYEQFF.

The V gene is TRBV7-9, the J gene TRBJ2-5; D is undetermined. V lost 3 bases, J lost 2 bases, and 13 bases lay in between. This CDR3 spans 15 amino acids. Germline V gene lookup returns CDR1 SEHNR and CDR2 FQNEAQ (reference sequence). The CDR3 is CASSFIRNLQETQYF. CDR3 DNA sequence: TGTGCCAGCAGCTTTATTCGGAACTTACAAGAGACCCAGTACTTC.

This sequence joins TRBV6-4 and TRBJ2-1, with TRBD2 identical over 10 bases. Germline CDR1 reads MRHNA; CDR2 reads SNTAGT. Germline trimming cut 4 bases from V and 8 bases from J; bases unmatched to any gene: 8. This CDR3 region has 15 residues. The CDR3 region is CASSASSGSTYEQFF. The CDR3 bases are TGTGCCAGCAGTGCTTCTAGCGGGAGTACTTATGAGCAGTTCTTC.

CDR3 sequence reads: CASSLSRTNTEAFF. CDR3 nucleotides: TGTGCCAGCAGTTTATCCCGGACGAACACTGAAGCTTTCTTT. The rearrangement uses TRBV27 and TRBJ1-1, with D unclear. Trimming shortened V by 0 bases and J by 1 base, and 6 bases separated the two germline ends. In germline, CDR1 is MNHEY, CDR2 SMNVEV (reference sequence). The CDR3 spans 14 residues.

The chain combines TRBV5-4 with TRBJ2-3, with TRBD2 identical over 8 bases. Germline-derived CDR1 and CDR2 are SGHNT and YYREEE (reference sequence). The V segment lost 2 bases and the J segment 6 bases; nucleotides outside the gene matches: 8. The CDR3 loop spans 15 amino acids. DNA of the CDR3: TGTGCCAGCAGCTTTTCGGCTAGCGGGCGCGATACGCAGTATTTT. Its translation is CASSFSASGRDTQYF. Full variable domain (outside the CDR3, taken from reference TRBV5-4 and TRBJ2-3): ETGVTQSPTHLIKTRGQQVTLRCSSQSGHNTVSWYQQALGQGPQFIFQYYREEENGRGNFPPRFSGLQFPNYSSELNVNALELDDSALYLCASSFSASGRDTQYFGPGTRLTVL.

The genes are TRBV15 and TRBJ2-1; 12 bases are a match to TRBD2. Per germline, CDR1 LNHNV and CDR2 YYDKDF (reference sequence). V shed 1 base and J 4 bases; nucleotides not matched to a gene: 11. The CDR3 contains 19 residues. The CDR3 is CATSRVAVKTSGRYNEQFF. The CDR3 DNA sequence: TGTGCCACCAGCAGAGTGGCGGTCAAGACTAGCGGGAGATACAATGAGCAGTTCTTC.